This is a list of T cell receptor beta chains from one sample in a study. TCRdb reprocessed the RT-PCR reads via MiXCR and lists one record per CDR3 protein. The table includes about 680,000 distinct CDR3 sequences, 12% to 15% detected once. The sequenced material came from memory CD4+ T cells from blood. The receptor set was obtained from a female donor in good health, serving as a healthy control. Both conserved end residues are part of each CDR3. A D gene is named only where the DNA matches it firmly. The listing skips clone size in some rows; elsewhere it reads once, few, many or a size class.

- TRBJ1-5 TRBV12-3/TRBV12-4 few CASSRDLGQPQHF TGTGCCAGCAGTCGGGACCTTGGGCAGCCCCAGCATTTT
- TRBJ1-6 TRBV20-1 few CSARADSHSPLHF TGCAGTGCCAGGGCGGACAGCCACTCACCCCTCCACTTT
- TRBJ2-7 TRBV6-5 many CASSYSTTGDPPYEQYF TGTGCCAGCAGTTACTCCACGACGGGGGATCCCCCCTACGAGCAGTACTTC
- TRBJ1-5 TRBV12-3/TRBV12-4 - CASSSGYQPQHF TGTGCCAGCAGTTCAGGGTATCAGCCCCAGCATTTT
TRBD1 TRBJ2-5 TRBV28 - CAIGTGGSETQYF TGTGCCATCGGGACAGGGGGTTCGGAGACCCAGTACTTC
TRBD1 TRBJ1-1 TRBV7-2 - CASSSTGGWVNTEAFF TGTGCCAGCAGCTCTACAGGGGGCTGGGTGAACACTGAAGCTTTCTTT
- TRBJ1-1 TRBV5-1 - CASSMKQNTEAFF TGCGCCAGCAGTATGAAGCAGAACACTGAAGCTTTCTTT
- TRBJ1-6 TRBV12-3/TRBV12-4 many CASSRVRGSYNSPLHF TGTGCCAGCAGCCGGGTCAGGGGCTCCTATAATTCACCCCTCCACTTT
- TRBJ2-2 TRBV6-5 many CASSWWAAGKGYTGELFF TGTGCCAGCAGTTGGTGGGCAGCAGGCAAAGGGTACACCGGGGAGCTGTTTTTT
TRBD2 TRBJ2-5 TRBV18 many CASSSGLAGIIQETQYF TGTGCCAGCTCATCGGGACTAGCGGGGATAATTCAAGAGACCCAGTACTTC
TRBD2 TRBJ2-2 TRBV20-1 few CSARDLVLAGTGELFF TGCAGTGCTAGAGATCTAGTACTAGCGGGAACCGGGGAGCTGTTTTTT
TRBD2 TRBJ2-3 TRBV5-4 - CALTRAGEVTDTQYF TGTGCCCTCACCCGGGCGGGAGAAGTCACAGATACGCAGTATTTT
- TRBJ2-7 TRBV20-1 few CSARVRGAFIYEQYF TGCAGTGCTAGGGTCAGAGGGGCGTTTATCTACGAGCAGTACTTC
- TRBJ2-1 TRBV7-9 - CASSLVGSLYNEQFF TGTGCCAGCAGCTTAGTGGGCAGCTTATACAATGAGCAGTTCTTC
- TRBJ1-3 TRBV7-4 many CASSLGIEDGGTSGNTIYF TGTGCCAGCAGCTTAGGAATTGAAGACGGAGGTACCTCTGGAAACACCATATATTTT
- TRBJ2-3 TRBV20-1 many CSAPPPSTDTQYF TGCAGTGCCCCTCCCCCTAGCACAGATACGCAGTATTTT
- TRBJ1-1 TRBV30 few CACARGNTEAFF TGTGCCTGCGCGAGGGGGAACACTGAAGCTTTCTTT